The 21 T cell receptor beta chains presented below share a single source sample, sequenced in a study of cytomegalovirus exposure and HLA in healthy donors. The PCR was carried out with 60 Vbeta primers and 13 Jbeta primers. Sequencing was performed with immunoSEQ multiplex PCR; in TCRdb, only in-frame clones are kept and a portion is missing. Seen here are about 200,000 clones, around 77% observed once, and the top ten hold less than 3%. Input material: PBMCs. The receptor set was obtained from a woman younger than 45 in good health and CMV-seronegative.

V usage is TRBV29-1 and J usage is TRBJ2-2; 8 positions match TRBD2. There are 14 residues in the CDR3. Germline V gives CDR1 SQVTM, CDR2 ANQGSEA. With 5 bases clipped from V and 5 bases from J, the junction kept 7 bases outside the gene matches. Written as DNA, the CDR3 is TGCAGCGTTACAGCGGGAGTGGGGACCGGGGAGCTGTTTTTT. This codes for CSVTAGVGTGELFF.

Concerning this clone itself: The sample has other DNA sequences that encode this CDR3 too. The CDR3 here is CASSLGDRGTDTQYF. CDR3 DNA: TGTGCCAGCAGCTTGGGGGACAGGGGGACAGATACGCAGTATTTT. The chain employs TRBV5-6 and TRBJ2-3; 11 nucleotides align to TRBD1. Germline V gene data show CDR1 as SGHDT and CDR2 as YYEEEE. V lost 0 bases, J lost 3 bases, and 0 bases stayed unmatched. The CDR3 covers 15 residues.

The rearrangement links TRBV5-4 to TRBJ2-2; no clear D gene. Germline CDR1 and CDR2: SGHNT and YYREEE (reference sequence). This CDR3 has 11 residues. V gave up 4 bases and J gave up 5 bases, with 3 bases separating them. The CDR3 region has the DNA TGTGCCAGCAGCCGTACCGGGGAGCTGTTTTTT. Translated, it gives CASSRTGELFF. The complete variable domain, with remaining parts taken from reference TRBV5-4 and TRBJ2-2, reads ETGVTQSPTHLIKTRGQQVTLRCSSQSGHNTVSWYQQALGQGPQFIFQYYREEENGRGNFPPRFSGLQFPNYSSELNVNALELDDSALYLCASSRTGELFFGEGSRLTVL.

The chain recombines TRBV28 with TRBJ1-2, with D maybe TRBD1 (6 bases). This CDR3 region has 13 residues. The V and J ends lost 5 bases and 4 bases respectively, with 11 bases between them. CDR1 and CDR2 (germline): MDHEN, SYDVKM. In nucleotides, the CDR3 is TGTGCCAGCAGTGTACAGGGTGTCTATGGCTACACCTTC. It encodes CASSVQGVYGYTF.

This clone was observed a handful of times. The chain joins TRBV7-2 to TRBJ2-2; perhaps TRBD2 as D (6 bases). CDR3 length: 18 amino acids. V lost 0 bases to trimming and J lost 5 bases, with 19 bases between them. The germline V gene has CDR1 SGHTA and CDR2 FQGNSA. The CDR3 nucleotides are TGTGCCAGCAGCTTAGCGAGGATGAGGAGGGTCAATACCGGGGAGCTGTTTTTT. Protein product: CASSLARMRRVNTGELFF.

This chain connects TRBV5-1 to TRBJ2-7, with 8 bases matching TRBD2. The CDR3 totals 14 residues. Per germline, CDR1 SGHRS and CDR2 YFSETQ. The V segment lost 3 bases and the J segment 5 bases; nucleotides outside the gene matches: 7. The CDR3 nucleotides read TGCGCCAGCAGCTGGGGAGCGGGAGCCCACGAGCAGTACTTC. Protein: CASSWGAGAHEQYF.

This chain uses TRBV6-4 with TRBJ2-1, with TRBD2 matching 12 bases. Germline loops: CDR1 MRHNA, CDR2 SNTAGT. The V gene end was trimmed by 0 bases and the J gene end by 5 bases; junction bases not matched to a gene: 2. This CDR3 spans 16 amino acids. The chain's CDR3 is CASSDSWTSGDNEQFF. CDR3 in DNA: TGTGCCAGCAGTGACTCGTGGACTAGCGGGGACAATGAGCAGTTCTTC.

This clone was detected only once. DNA for the CDR3: TGTGCCAGCAGTTTAGCGGAGGTGAGACACACAGATACGCAGTATTTT. It yields the protein CASSLAEVRHTDTQYF. V and J are TRBV28 and TRBJ2-3; TRBD2 is a possible D gene (5 bases). V dropped 2 bases and J dropped 2 bases, with 14 bases sitting between them. Looked up from germline, CDR1 is MDHEN and CDR2 is SYDVKM. This CDR3 is built from 16 residues.

This sequence joins TRBV7-3 and TRBJ1-6; tentatively, D is TRBD1 (5 bases). Germline V gene lookup returns CDR1 SGHTA and CDR2 FQGTGA. The CDR3 loop spans 15 amino acids. Between the trimmed V and J ends, which lost 2 bases and 7 bases, there was a span of 12 bases. The CDR3 DNA follows: TGTGCCAGCAGCTTATCGGGGGGTTGGAATTCACCCCTCCACTTT. It is translated as CASSLSGGWNSPLHF.

On this clone: The junction differs from germline at one of its ends, possibly a read error. The rearrangement uses TRBV4-2 and TRBJ1-3; D remains ambiguous. Germline assignment: CDR1 LGHNA and CDR2 YNFKEQ. This CDR3 region has 17 residues. The CDR3 sequence is CASSQDHLGFSGNTIYF. CDR3 sequence (DNA): TGTGCCAGCAGTCAAGATCATCTAGGATTCTCTGGAAACACCATATATTTT.

This chain connects TRBV5-1 to TRBJ1-1, with 8 bases that match TRBD1. J lost 5 bases, V lost 4 bases, and 7 bases had no gene match. The CDR3 is made up of 14 amino acids. Germline CDR1 SGHRS, CDR2 YFSETQ. CDR3: CASSLGQGGTEAFF. The CDR3 DNA follows: TGCGCCAGCAGCCTCGGACAGGGAGGGACTGAAGCTTTCTTT. Full variable domain (rest looked up from reference TRBV5-1 and TRBJ1-1): KAGVTQTPRYLIKTRGQQVTLSCSPISGHRSVSWYQQTPGQGLQFLFEYFSETQRNKGNFPGRFSGRQFSNSRSEMNVSTLELGDSALYLCASSLGQGGTEAFFGQGTRLTVV.

CDR3 sequence reads: CASTLGREGLSGELFF. CDR3 nucleotides: TGTGCCAGCACCTTGGGGCGGGAGGGCCTTTCCGGGGAGCTGTTTTTT. V usage is TRBV7-9 and J usage is TRBJ2-2; TRBD2 aligns across 9 bases. CDR1 SEHNR and CDR2 FQNEAQ come from the germline V gene (reference sequence). The CDR3 is made up of 16 amino acids. V lost 7 bases, J lost 6 bases, and 12 bases stayed unmatched.

Notes on this clone: The junction shows a germline mismatch at one end, possibly a read error. This rearrangement joins TRBV13 to TRBJ1-2; D is ambiguous. The germline V gene has CDR1 PRHDT and CDR2 FYEKMQ (reference sequence). CDR3 length: 12 residues. This CDR3 reads CASSLNPGGYPF. In nucleotides, the CDR3 is TGTGCCAGCAGCTTAAATCCCGGAGGCTACCCCTTC.

V gene TRBV28 combines with J gene TRBJ1-1; no clear D gene. Trimming took 1 base from V and 3 from J, leaving 9 bases between them. CDR1 MDHEN and CDR2 SYDVKM come from the germline V gene. The CDR3 totals 14 residues. The CDR3 is CASSLFRGYTEAFF. CDR3 nucleotides: TGTGCCAGCAGTTTATTTCGAGGATACACTGAAGCTTTCTTT.

This chain joins TRBV6-1 and TRBJ2-7, with 8 nucleotides matching TRBD1. V shed 7 bases and J 4 bases; nucleotides not matched to a gene: 12. Germline V gives CDR1 MNHNS, CDR2 SASEGT. The CDR3 totals 15 residues. For the CDR3, the DNA is TGTGCCAGCAAAGTCTGGAGACAGGGGTCTTACGAGCAGTACTTC. Residues: CASKVWRQGSYEQYF.

The chain couples TRBV7-8 to TRBJ2-7, with a weak D call TRBD2 (6 bases). Germline values: CDR1 SGHVS, CDR2 FQNEAQ. The CDR3 is 15 amino acids. Trimming pared 5 bases from V and 3 bases from J, leaving 17 bases between. The CDR3 bases are TGTGCCAGCAGCCCCGGGGATCGGGAGCACTACGAGCAGTACTTC. Translated, it gives CASSPGDREHYEQYF. Based on the CDR3 plus reference TRBV7-8 and TRBJ2-7, the full variable domain is GAGVSQSPRYKVAKRGQDVALRCDPISGHVSLFWYQQALGQGPEFLTYFQNEAQLDKSGLPSDRFFAERPEGSVSTLKIQRTQQEDSAVYLCASSPGDREHYEQYFGPGTRLTVT.

The chain carries TRBV14 and TRBJ2-1, with D unresolved. In germline, CDR1 is SGHDN, CDR2 FVKESK. The ends were cut back, 3 bases at V and 8 bases at J, with 17 bases in the middle. The CDR3 covers 15 residues. The CDR3 is CASSHLQLTSHEQFF. CDR3 DNA sequence: TGTGCCAGCAGCCATTTACAACTAACGTCCCATGAGCAGTTCTTC. The full variable domain, its missing parts supplied by reference TRBV14 and TRBJ2-1, is EAGVTQFPSHSVIEKGQTVTLRCDPISGHDNLYWYRRVMGKEIKFLLHFVKESKQDESGMPNNRFLAERTGGTYSTLKVQPAELEDSGVYFCASSHLQLTSHEQFFGPGTRLTVL.

This clone was seen a handful of times. The rearrangement joins TRBV5-1 to TRBJ2-2; D is possibly TRBD1 (5 bases). Germline CDR1 SGHRS, CDR2 YFSETQ. CDR3 length equals 14 residues. V gave up 0 bases and J gave up 6 bases, with 9 bases separating them. CDR3 nucleotide sequence: TGCGCCAGCAGCTTGGCGCAGGGTTCCGGGGAGCTGTTTTTT. The encoded protein is CASSLAQGSGELFF.

This clone was seen once. The chain recombines TRBV5-6 with TRBJ2-5; 9 bases fit TRBD1. The J call may be in error: the DNA end matches TRBJ2-7 better. Per germline, CDR1 SGHDT and CDR2 YYEEEE. The CDR3 runs to 15 residues. CDR3 in DNA: TGTGCCAGCAGTCCGGGGACAGGGTCTTCCTACGAGCAGTACTTC. Translation gives CASSPGTGSSYEQYF.

This clone was found a few times. The rearrangement links TRBV14 to TRBJ1-4; TRBD1 is a possible D gene (5 bases). Germline CDR1 SGHDN, CDR2 FVKESK. CDR3 size: 15 residues. V shed 4 bases and J shed 10 bases, with 19 bases lying between them. CDR3 DNA: TGTGCCAGCAGCCGAAGTAGAGGGCGGGGGGGAAAACTGTTTTTT. This sequence encodes CASSRSRGRGGKLFF.

The count of this clone is one. In DNA form, the CDR3 reads TGTGCCAGCAGTTACTCAGAGGGATATGAGCAGTTCTTC. It specifies CASSYSEGYEQFF. The rearrangement links TRBV6-5 to TRBJ2-1, with D maybe TRBD2 (5 bases). The V gene's germline CDR1 is MNHEY and CDR2 SVGAGI. This CDR3 is built from 13 residues. The V and J ends lost 0 bases and 8 bases respectively, with 8 bases between them.